This T cell receptor (beta chain) is drawn from a study of blood T cell repertoires in COVID-19. Across the study: The United States, Italy and Spain were the sources of the acute and convalescent COVID-19 samples.

Produced via immunoSEQ multiplex PCR; TCRdb's table is partial and in-frame only. Seen here are about 160,000 clones, 70% to 90% observed once, and the top ten hold about 5.8%. While infection was still active, Seattle patients were enrolled and then followed longitudinally. V was pared by 3 bases and J by 2 bases, with 11 bases between. The CDR3 spans 14 residues. CDR1 is KGHSH and CDR2 is LQKENI in the germline V gene. The count of this clone is one. Input material: peripheral blood. The gene calls are TRBV18 and TRBJ2-7; D is possibly TRBD2 (5 bases). This clonotype was obtained from a woman aged 45-65 years with COVID-19, enrolled during active disease. CDR3 residues: CASSPNPGAYEQYF. The DNA of the CDR3 is TGTGCCAGCTCACCGAACCCCGGGGCCTACGAGCAGTACTTC.